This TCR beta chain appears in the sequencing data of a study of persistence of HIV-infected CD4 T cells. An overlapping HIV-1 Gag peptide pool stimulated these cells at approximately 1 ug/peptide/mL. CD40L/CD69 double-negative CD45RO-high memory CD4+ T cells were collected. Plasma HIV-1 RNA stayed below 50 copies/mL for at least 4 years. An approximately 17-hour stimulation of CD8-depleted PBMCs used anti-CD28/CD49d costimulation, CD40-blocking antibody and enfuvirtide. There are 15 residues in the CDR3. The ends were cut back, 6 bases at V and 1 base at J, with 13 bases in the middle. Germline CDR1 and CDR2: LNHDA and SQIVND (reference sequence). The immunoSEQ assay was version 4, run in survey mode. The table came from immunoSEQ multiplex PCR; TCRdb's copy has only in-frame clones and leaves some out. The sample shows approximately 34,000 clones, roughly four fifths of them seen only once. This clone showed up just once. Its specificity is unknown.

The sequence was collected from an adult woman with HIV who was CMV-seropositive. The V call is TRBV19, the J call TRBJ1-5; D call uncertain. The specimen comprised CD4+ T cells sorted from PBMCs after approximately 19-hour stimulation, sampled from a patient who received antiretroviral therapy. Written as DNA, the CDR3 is TGTGCCAGTAGAGGGTCCCGAGAGAGCAATCAGCCCCAGCATTTT. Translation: CASRGSRESNQPQHF.